The present TCR beta chain was sequenced within a study of blood T cell repertoires in COVID-19 (dated by TCRdb to about 2020). Concerning the study at large: Collaborator samples came from the United States, Italy and Spain and covered acute and convalescent phases of COVID-19. Samples were obtained from the ongoing ImmuneRACE study (first 160 participants) and from about 1,300 subjects provided by 6 global collaborators. The material from the prospective study consisted of cDNA or gDNA derived from T cells, B-cell-depleted T cells, or PBMCs. The sample metadata nearly always contained a de-identified subject ID, COVID-19 status, age in years and sex. Deeply sampled blood TCRbeta repertoires from subjects exposed to, actively infected with, or recovered from COVID-19 were included in the dataset. Where HLA class I and class II types were available, the types were taken from metadata supplied by the sample provider, not from assay-based typing. The repertoires were made available in a free public database intended to serve as a resource for research on the immune response to SARS-CoV-2.

Beyond this particular receptor, the publication reports: How much clinical and demographic metadata was included differed by source and by participant, and the metadata was provided uncurated.

TCRbeta CDR3 regions were amplified from genomic DNA using the immunoSEQ Assay, a bias-controlled multiplex PCR. Regarding the original processing steps: Within the assay, amplification of reference gene primers was used to estimate how many nucleated cells each sample contained. To quantify the absolute abundance of each unique TCRbeta CDR3 rearrangement, sequence reads were collapsed and filtered. For each sample, productive Simpson clonality was calculated as the square root of Simpson's diversity index over productive rearrangements. The source is immuneACCESS, and TCRdb retained only in-frame sequences with V and J called. Part of the clones is not carried over; for the studies checked, unresolved V genes explain less than half of this, and the remainder is unexplained. V, J and clone size were drawn from that table, and D and trimming were deduced from the DNA. In all, the sample holds under 250,000 clones, and 84% of those were seen once. 7.5% to 8% of the sample is held by the ten biggest clonotypes.

Whole blood was collected in K2EDTA tubes by collaborating institutions according to the institutions' own protocols. For TCRbeta analysis, collaborator samples were shipped as frozen whole blood, as isolated PBMCs, or as DNA extracted from either sample type. The CDR3 runs 15 residues from the cysteine to the phenylalanine. The entry retains the CDR3 DNA only, 45 bases that are in frame from base 1. The germline V gene (reference sequence) sets CDR1 to LNHNV and CDR2 to YYDKDF. After removal of 4 bases from V and 0 bases from J, the junction retains 2 bases not matched to a gene. Notes on this clone: Its binding antigen is unknown. No base qualities exist here, and no much larger clone lies one base off it.

The specimen sequenced was peripheral blood. Recombination connected TRBV15 to TRBJ2-3; 9 nucleotides in the junction match TRBD2. The sequence was collected from a woman aged 50 to 60 with active or convalescent COVID-19. The CDR3 protein: CATSKAGGSTDTQYF. The DNA sequence reads TGTGCCACCAGCAAGGCGGGAGGGAGCACAGATACGCAGTATTTT.